This T cell receptor (beta chain) was profiled in a study of patients and donors after allogeneic stem cell transplantation. MiXCR was run by TCRdb on the RT-PCR reads, yielding one entry per CDR3 protein. The data contain about a million distinct CDR3 sequences, over 15% of them singletons. The CDR3 covers 13 residues. V lost 3 bases to trimming and J lost 1 base, with 6 bases between them. Germline V lookup: CDR1 LGHNT, CDR2 FRNRAP. This clonotype was counted between two and nine times. Sequenced input: blood, either unsorted or a sorted T cell fraction (not recorded which). The rearrangement uses TRBV12-5 and TRBJ1-1; D is undetermined. This clonotype was sampled from a human donor who was either an allogeneic HSCT recipient or a stem cell or donor lymphocyte infusion donor (not recorded which). It is not recorded whose cells these are; they may come from a transplant donor. As DNA, the CDR3 is TGTGCTAGTGGTTTTGGGCCGAACACTGAAGCTTTCTTT. Residues: CASGFGPNTEAFF.